This T cell receptor (beta chain) was identified in a study of blood T cell repertoires in COVID-19 (dated by TCRdb to about 2020). Background for the entire study: Samples covering the acute and convalescent phases of COVID-19 were provided by collaborators in the United States, Italy and Spain. The repertoires were released in a freely available public database intended as a resource for research on the immune response to SARS-CoV-2. Sample metadata almost always included a de-identified subject ID, COVID-19 status, age in years and sex. Samples came from the ongoing ImmuneRACE study (first 160 participants) plus 1,254 subjects from 6 global collaborators. Where available, HLA class I and class II types were taken from metadata supplied by the sample provider and were not determined by assay-based typing. The prospective study material was composed of cDNA or gDNA derived from T cells, B-cell-depleted T cells, or PBMCs. Subjects who had been exposed to COVID-19, were actively infected with it, or had recovered from it provided the deeply sampled blood TCRbeta repertoires that made up the dataset.

Results and caveats for the whole study, not just this receptor: How much clinical and demographic metadata was included differed by source and by participant, and the metadata was provided uncurated.

Concerning this clone itself: The antigen this receptor binds is unknown. No base quality values were provided; no much bigger clone lies one nucleotide off.

TCRbeta CDR3 regions were amplified from genomic DNA using the immunoSEQ Assay, a bias-controlled multiplex PCR. The published analysis was carried out like this. The number of nucleated cells in each sample was estimated from the amplification of reference gene primers within the assay. To quantify the absolute abundance of each unique TCRbeta CDR3 rearrangement, sequence reads were collapsed and filtered. For each sample, productive Simpson clonality was calculated as the square root of Simpson's diversity index across productive rearrangements. Drawn from immuneACCESS, this table holds only the in-frame rearrangements with V and J called that TCRdb kept. Clones are partly lost; checked studies trace under half to an unresolved V gene and leave the rest unexplained. The DNA gave D and trimming, while V, J and clone size come from that table. For this sample there are 180,000 or so clones; about 86% appear just once. 8% to 10% of the sample rests with the top ten.

Each collaborating institution followed its own protocols to collect whole blood in K2EDTA tubes. For TCRbeta analysis, collaborators shipped samples in one of three forms: frozen whole blood, isolated PBMCs, or DNA extracted from either of those sample types. There are 14 amino acids in the CDR3, from cysteine to phenylalanine inclusive. Just CDR3 DNA is preserved here, 42 bases in frame from base 1. CDR1 and CDR2, per the germline V gene, are MDHEN and SYDVKM. V has 6 bases trimmed and J has 4 bases trimmed; junction bases matching no gene number 8. This chain is built from TRBV28 and TRBJ2-7; 8 bases in the junction line up with TRBD1. Sequencing was carried out using peripheral blood. The sequence was collected from a man aged 55 to 70 with acute or convalescent COVID-19. The DNA sequence is TGTGCCAGCAGACTCGGACAGGGTTATTACGAGCAGTACTTC. The translation is CASRLGQGYYEQYF.